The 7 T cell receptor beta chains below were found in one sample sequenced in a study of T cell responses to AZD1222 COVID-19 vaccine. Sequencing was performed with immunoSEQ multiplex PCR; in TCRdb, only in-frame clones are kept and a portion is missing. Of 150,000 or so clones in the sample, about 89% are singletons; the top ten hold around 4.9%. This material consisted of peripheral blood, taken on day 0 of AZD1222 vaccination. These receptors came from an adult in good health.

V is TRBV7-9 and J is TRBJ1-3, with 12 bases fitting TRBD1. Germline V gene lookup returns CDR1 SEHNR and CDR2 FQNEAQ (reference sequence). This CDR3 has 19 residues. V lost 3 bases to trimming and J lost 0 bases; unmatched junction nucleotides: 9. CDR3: CASSFGTGGAGGSGNTIYF. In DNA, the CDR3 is TGTGCCAGCAGCTTTGGGACAGGGGGCGCTGGGGGCTCTGGAAACACCATATATTTT.

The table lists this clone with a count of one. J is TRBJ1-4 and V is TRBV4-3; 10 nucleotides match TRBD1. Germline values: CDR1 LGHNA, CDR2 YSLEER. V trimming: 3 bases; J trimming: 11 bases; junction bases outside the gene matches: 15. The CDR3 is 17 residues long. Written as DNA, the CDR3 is TGCGCCAGCAGCCAGGGAGAGGGGGACAGGGGAGAGGGGAAACTGTTTTTT. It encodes CASSQGEGDRGEGKLFF.

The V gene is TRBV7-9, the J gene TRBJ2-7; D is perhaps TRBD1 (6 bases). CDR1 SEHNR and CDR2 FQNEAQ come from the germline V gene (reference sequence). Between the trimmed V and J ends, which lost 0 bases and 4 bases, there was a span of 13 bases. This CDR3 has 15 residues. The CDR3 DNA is TGTGCCAGCAGCTTAGCATCTGGGGGCGGATACGAGCAGTACTTC. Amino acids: CASSLASGGGYEQYF.

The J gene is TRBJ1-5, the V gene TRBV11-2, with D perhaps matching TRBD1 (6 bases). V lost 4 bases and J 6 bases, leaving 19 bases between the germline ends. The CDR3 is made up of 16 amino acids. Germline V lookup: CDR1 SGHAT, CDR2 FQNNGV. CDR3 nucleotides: TGTGCCAGCAGCTCCCTTTCGGGGGGCGAGACTCAGCCCCAGCATTTT. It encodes CASSSLSGGETQPQHF.

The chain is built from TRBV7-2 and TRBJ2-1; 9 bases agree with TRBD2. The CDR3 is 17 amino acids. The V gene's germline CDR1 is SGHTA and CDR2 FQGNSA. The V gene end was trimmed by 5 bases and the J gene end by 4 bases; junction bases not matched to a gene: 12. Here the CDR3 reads CASSGGGGSGSYNEQFF. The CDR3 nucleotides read TGTGCCAGCAGCGGTGGGGGCGGTAGCGGGAGTTACAATGAGCAGTTCTTC.

This chain's CDR3 is CASSKGQTPMLQGYTF. The CDR3 bases are TGTGCCAGCTCAAAGGGACAGACCCCTATGCTTCAAGGCTACACCTTC. The chain is built from TRBV18 and TRBJ1-2, with TRBD1 matching 7 bases. V lost 5 bases to trimming and J lost 8 bases; unmatched junction nucleotides: 17. CDR1 KGHSH and CDR2 LQKENI come from the germline V gene. The CDR3 covers 16 residues.

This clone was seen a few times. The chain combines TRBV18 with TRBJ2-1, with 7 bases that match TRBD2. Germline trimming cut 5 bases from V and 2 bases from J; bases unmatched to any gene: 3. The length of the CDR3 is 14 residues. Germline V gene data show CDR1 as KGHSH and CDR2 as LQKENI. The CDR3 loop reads CASSGGSAYNEQFF. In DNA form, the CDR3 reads TGTGCCAGCTCAGGCGGGAGCGCCTACAATGAGCAGTTCTTC.